A selection of T cell receptor beta chains follows, all from one sample in a study of beta chain features in type 1 diabetes. Repertoires were generated with immunoSEQ multiplex PCR, while TCRdb's copy carries only in-frame clones and drops some. The table lists around 290,000 clones, around 7.8% of them singletons. The sequencing sample was made of central memory CD4+ T cells from blood. These receptors all come from a woman between 18 and 29 years old in good health. Each CDR3 is given with its conserved first and last residue. A D gene is named only where the DNA matches it firmly. Size tells how often a clone was seen (once, few, many) or the class of an expanded clone, and some rows leave it out.

J gene,D gene,V gene,clone size,CDR3 DNA,CDR3 protein
TRBJ1-5,-,TRBV7-2,few,TGTGCCAGCAGCTTCACAGGGAATCAGCCCCAGCATTTT,CASSFTGNQPQHF
TRBJ1-1,-,TRBV4-2,few,TGTGCCAGCAGCCAAGTCTCGCAGATGAACACTGAAGCTTTCTTT,CASSQVSQMNTEAFF
TRBJ2-7,TRBD2,TRBV5-1,-,TGCGCCAGCAGCTTGGGCACTAGCGGGAGCTACGAGCAGTACTTC,CASSLGTSGSYEQYF
TRBJ1-6,-,TRBV30,-,TGTGCCTGGGGCCGGGGACCCCTCCACTTT,CAWGRGPLHF
TRBJ1-5,-,TRBV6-5,few,TGTGCCAGCAGTTGGGTGGCAGGGGATCAGCCCCAGCATTTT,CASSWVAGDQPQHF
TRBJ2-1,-,TRBV7-3,few,TGTGCCAGCAGGCGAGCCGGGACACTCTACAATGAGCAGTTCTTC,CASRRAGTLYNEQFF
TRBJ2-5,-,TRBV27,-,TGTGCCAGCAGTCGCGGGTACCAAGAGACCCAGTACTTC,CASSRGYQETQYF
TRBJ1-6,-,TRBV18,-,TGTGCCAGCTCACCACCGGACGGTTATAATTCACCCCTCCACTTT,CASSPPDGYNSPLHF
TRBJ2-6,-,TRBV7-7,few,TGTGCCAGCAGCCCCGGTGGCGGACTCACTGGCTCTGGGGCCAACGTCCTGACTTTC,CASSPGGGLTGSGANVLTF
TRBJ1-1,-,TRBV7-9,few,TGTGCCAGCAGCCTCGGGACGGCGAACACTGAAGCTTTCTTT,CASSLGTANTEAFF
TRBJ2-1,TRBD1,TRBV27,many,TGTGCCAGCAGTTACCGAGGACAGGGGGCGCGTGGGGGGCTCAATGAGCAGTTCTTC,CASSYRGQGARGGLNEQFF
TRBJ1-1,-,TRBV5-1,few,TGCGCCAGCAGCCTGATGGACTCAAGCACTGAAGCTTTCTTT,CASSLMDSSTEAFF
TRBJ1-5,-,TRBV7-2,few,TGTGCCAGCAGCTTAGCGCTTGGGGGTGGTCAGCCCCAGCATTTT,CASSLALGGGQPQHF
TRBJ1-4,-,TRBV7-9,-,TGTGCCTGCAGCTTAGCGACCGGGCAGAATGAAAAACTGTTTTTT,CACSLATGQNEKLFF
TRBJ2-5,TRBD2,TRBV7-6,-,TGTGCCACCTCCCCGGGAGGGAAGACCCAGTACTTC,CATSPGGKTQYF
TRBJ2-3,TRBD2,TRBV11-2,few,TGTGCCAGCAGCTTCATAGCGGGAGCGGGATCAGATACGCAGTATTTT,CASSFIAGAGSDTQYF
TRBJ2-1,TRBD2,TRBV28,few,TGTGCCAGCAAATGGCACGGGACTAGCGGGAGCTCCTACAATGAGCAGTTCTTC,CASKWHGTSGSSYNEQFF
TRBJ1-1,-,TRBV7-8,once,TGTGCCAGCAGCTTAGAGAGGGCCTTGGAAGCTTTCTTT,CASSLERALEAFF
TRBJ2-3,TRBD1,TRBV19,many,TGTGCCAGTGGGACAGGATATCTTAGCACAGATACGCAGTATTTT,CASGTGYLSTDTQYF
TRBJ1-6,TRBD1,TRBV2,-,TGTGCCAGCAGTGCGGGACAGGGATATTCACCCCTCCACTTT,CASSAGQGYSPLHF
TRBJ1-2,-,TRBV6-6,-,TGTGCCAGCAGTTACACGGCTGCTAACTATGGCTACACCTTC,CASSYTAANYGYTF
TRBJ2-2,TRBD1,TRBV9,-,TGTGCCAGCAGCGCCCGGAACAGGGGCGGCGGCACCGGGGAGCTGTTTTTT,CASSARNRGGGTGELFF
TRBJ2-5,-,TRBV7-8,few,TGTGCCAGCAGCTCCGTCAGGACAGGGACTAAAGAGACCCAGTACTTC,CASSSVRTGTKETQYF
TRBJ1-5,-,TRBV6-1,many,TGTGCCAGCTTGCGGGGACTCGAGGGCAATCAGCCCCAGCATTTT,CASLRGLEGNQPQHF
TRBJ2-5,-,TRBV6-6,-,TGTGCCAGCACCTCACAAGAGACCCAGTACTTC,CASTSQETQYF
TRBJ2-1,-,TRBV28,few,TGTGCCAGCAGTCCTCACCATAGGCAGCCCGGGGCTGAGCAGTTCTTC,CASSPHHRQPGAEQFF
TRBJ1-4,-,TRBV7-2,few,TGTGCCAGCAGCTTAGTAGTGACGGCAACTAATGAAAAACTGTTTTTT,CASSLVVTATNEKLFF
TRBJ2-5,-,TRBV7-7,-,TGTGCCAGCAGCTTATCTCGGATAGGAGAGACCCAGTACTTC,CASSLSRIGETQYF
TRBJ2-3,TRBD2,TRBV9,-,TGTGCCAGCAATCGCGGGGGGGCGGGCACAGATACGCAGTATTTT,CASNRGGAGTDTQYF
TRBJ1-6,-,TRBV6-5,-,TGTGCCAGCAGTCGGGATTCTAATTCACCCCTCCACTTT,CASSRDSNSPLHF
TRBJ1-2,-,TRBV15,-,TGTGCCACCAGCAGAGATCTGGCAGGAGGGGGCTACACCTTC,CATSRDLAGGGYTF
TRBJ2-5,TRBD1,TRBV7-3,few,TGTGCCAGCAGCTTAGACAGGGACGGAGAGACCCAGTACTTC,CASSLDRDGETQYF
TRBJ2-1,-,TRBV7-3,few,TGTGCCAGCAGCCCGGGGACGATCATCAATGAGCAGTTCTTC,CASSPGTIINEQFF
TRBJ1-3,TRBD1,TRBV7-2,many,TGTGCCAGCAGCTTAGGACCGGGACAGGGAAACACCATATATTTT,CASSLGPGQGNTIYF
TRBJ2-7,TRBD2,TRBV7-2,-,TGTGCCAGCAGCTTTGGGACTAGCGGCCCCTACGAGCAGTACTTC,CASSFGTSGPYEQYF
TRBJ2-2,-,TRBV19,-,TGTGCCAGTAAAAGCTTCGTGATGTCAACCGGGGAGCTGTTTTTT,CASKSFVMSTGELFF
TRBJ2-1,-,TRBV6-6,-,TGTGCCAGCAGTTACGGCGGGGTCAACAACAATGAGCAGTTCTTC,CASSYGGVNNNEQFF
TRBJ1-1,-,TRBV27,-,TGTGCCAGCAGTTTAAGGTTGAACACTGAAGCTTTCTTT,CASSLRLNTEAFF
TRBJ1-2,TRBD1,TRBV15,few,TGTGCCACCAGCAGAGATTCCAGCGACAGGGGTAATGGCTACACCTTC,CATSRDSSDRGNGYTF
TRBJ2-3,-,TRBV10-3,-,TGTGCCATCAGTGAGTCCGCGCCTCGCACAGATACGCAGTATTTT,CAISESAPRTDTQYF
TRBJ1-5,TRBD1,TRBV6-1,-,TGTGCCAGCTCCCTGGGACAGGGGGGCGGTCACCAGCATTTT,CASSLGQGGGHQHF
TRBJ2-5,TRBD1,TRBV6-1,few,TGTGCCAGCGTCGACCGACAGGGGTGGGAGACCCAGTACTTC,CASVDRQGWETQYF
TRBJ2-1,-,TRBV5-1,few,TGCGCCAGCAGCGCGGGACAGCTCTACAATGAGCAGTTCTTC,CASSAGQLYNEQFF
TRBJ2-4,-,TRBV2,-,TGTGCCAGCAGGGAGGGGGGCCGGAACATTCAGTACTTC,CASREGGRNIQYF
TRBJ2-1,-,TRBV5-1,-,TGCGCCAGCAGCCCCCGGGACTTCGCTAACAATGAGCAGTTCTTC,CASSPRDFANNEQFF